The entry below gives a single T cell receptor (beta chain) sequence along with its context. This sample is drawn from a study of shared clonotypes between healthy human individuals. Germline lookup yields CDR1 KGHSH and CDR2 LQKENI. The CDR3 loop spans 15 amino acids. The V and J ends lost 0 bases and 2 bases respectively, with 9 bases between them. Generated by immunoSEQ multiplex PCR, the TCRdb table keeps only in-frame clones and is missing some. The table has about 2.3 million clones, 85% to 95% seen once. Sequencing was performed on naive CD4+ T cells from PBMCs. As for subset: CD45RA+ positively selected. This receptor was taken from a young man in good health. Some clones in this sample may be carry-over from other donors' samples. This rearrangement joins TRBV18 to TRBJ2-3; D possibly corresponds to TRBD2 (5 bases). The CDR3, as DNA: TGTGCCAGCTCACCACCGAGGGATCTCACAGATACGCAGTATTTT. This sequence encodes CASSPPRDLTDTQYF.